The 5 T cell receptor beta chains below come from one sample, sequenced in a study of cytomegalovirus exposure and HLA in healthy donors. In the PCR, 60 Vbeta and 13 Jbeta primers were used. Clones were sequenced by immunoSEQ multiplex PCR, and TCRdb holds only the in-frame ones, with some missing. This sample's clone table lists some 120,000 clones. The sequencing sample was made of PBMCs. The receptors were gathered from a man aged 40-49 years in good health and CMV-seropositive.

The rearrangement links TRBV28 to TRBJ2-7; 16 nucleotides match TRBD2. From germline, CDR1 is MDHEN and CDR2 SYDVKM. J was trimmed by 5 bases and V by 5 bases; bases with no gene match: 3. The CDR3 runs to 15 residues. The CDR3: CASSVGTSGRDEQYF. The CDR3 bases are TGTGCCAGCAGTGTAGGGACTAGCGGGAGGGACGAGCAGTACTTC.

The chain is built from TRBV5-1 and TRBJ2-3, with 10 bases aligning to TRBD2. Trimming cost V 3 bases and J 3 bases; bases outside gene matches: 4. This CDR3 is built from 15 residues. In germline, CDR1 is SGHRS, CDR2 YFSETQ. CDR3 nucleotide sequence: TGCGCCAGCAGCTCCTTAGCGGGAGGAACAGATACGCAGTATTTT. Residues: CASSSLAGGTDTQYF.

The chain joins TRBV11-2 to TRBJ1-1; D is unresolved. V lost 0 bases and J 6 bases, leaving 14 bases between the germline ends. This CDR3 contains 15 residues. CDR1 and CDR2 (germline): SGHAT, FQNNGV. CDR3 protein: CASSLDLNAGSEAFF. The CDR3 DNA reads TGTGCCAGCAGCTTAGATTTGAACGCAGGTTCTGAAGCTTTCTTT.

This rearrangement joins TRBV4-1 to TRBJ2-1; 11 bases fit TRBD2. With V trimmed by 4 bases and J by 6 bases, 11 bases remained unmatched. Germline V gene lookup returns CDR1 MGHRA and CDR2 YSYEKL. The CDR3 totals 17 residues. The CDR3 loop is CASSLRTTSGRGNEQFF. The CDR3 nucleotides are TGCGCCAGCAGCCTCCGAACCACTAGCGGGAGAGGCAATGAGCAGTTCTTC.

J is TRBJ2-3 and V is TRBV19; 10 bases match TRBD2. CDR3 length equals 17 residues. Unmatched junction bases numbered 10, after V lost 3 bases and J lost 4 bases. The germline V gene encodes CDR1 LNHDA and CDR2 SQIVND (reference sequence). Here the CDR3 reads CASSILGASGSSDTQYF. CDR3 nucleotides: TGTGCCAGTAGTATCCTAGGGGCTAGCGGGAGTTCAGATACGCAGTATTTT.